This T cell receptor beta chain was retrieved from a study of blood T cell repertoires in COVID-19. Study-level background: The United States, Italy and Spain supplied acute and convalescent COVID-19 samples.

Trimming removed 4 bases at V and 4 bases at J, with 8 bases between. Germline V lookup: CDR1 LGHDT, CDR2 YNNKEL (reference sequence). The CDR3 consists of 13 residues. Produced via immunoSEQ multiplex PCR; TCRdb's table is partial and in-frame only. The data show some 110,000 clones, more than 75% seen once. The chain employs TRBV3-1 (or the pseudogene TRBV3-2) and TRBJ1-5; TRBD1 might be the D (6 bases). The sequencing input was peripheral blood. This TCR derives from a man between 70 and 80 years old with acute or convalescent COVID-19. The CDR3 loop reads CASSLQGNQPQHF. The CDR3 DNA follows: TGTGCCAGCAGCCTCCAGGGGAATCAGCCCCAGCATTTT.